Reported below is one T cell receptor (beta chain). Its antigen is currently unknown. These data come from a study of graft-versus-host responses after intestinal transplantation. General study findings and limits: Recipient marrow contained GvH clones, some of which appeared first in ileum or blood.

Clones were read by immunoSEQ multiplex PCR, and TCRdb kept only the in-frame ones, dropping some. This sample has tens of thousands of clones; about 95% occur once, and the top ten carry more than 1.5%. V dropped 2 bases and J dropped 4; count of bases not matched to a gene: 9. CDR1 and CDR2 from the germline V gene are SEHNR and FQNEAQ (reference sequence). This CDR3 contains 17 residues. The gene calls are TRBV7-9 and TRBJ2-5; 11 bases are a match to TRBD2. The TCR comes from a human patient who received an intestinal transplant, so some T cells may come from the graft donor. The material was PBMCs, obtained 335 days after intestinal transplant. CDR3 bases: TGTGCCAGCAGCTTATACCCGGGGCTAGCGGGAGGAGAGACCCAGTACTTC. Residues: CASSLYPGLAGGETQYF.